The 26 T cell receptor beta chains listed next were all sequenced from one sample in a study of radiotherapy plus CTLA-4 blockade in lung cancer. Method: immunoSEQ multiplex PCR; TCRdb's copy keeps in-frame clones and lacks some. The sample records 45,000 to 55,000 clones, 80% to 85% being singletons. The sample in question was peripheral blood, obtained from a patient treated with radiotherapy plus ipilimumab. The receptors stem from a human donor with non-small cell lung cancer who had stable disease on radiotherapy plus ipilimumab.

The chain is built from TRBV5-1 and TRBJ1-1, with TRBD1 as a possible D gene (5 bases). Germline assignment: CDR1 SGHRS and CDR2 YFSETQ. The CDR3 covers 14 residues. Between the trimmed V and J ends, which lost 2 bases and 1 base, there was a span of 9 bases. CDR3 loop: CASSLDRRNTEAFF. CDR3 DNA sequence: TGCGCCAGCAGCTTAGACAGACGGAACACTGAAGCTTTCTTT.

The rearrangement joins TRBV27 to TRBJ1-1, with 11 positions matching TRBD1. The CDR3 extends over 14 amino acids. Germline V gene data show CDR1 as MNHEY and CDR2 as SMNVEV (reference sequence). V shed 8 bases, J shed 5 bases, and the junction held 7 bases outside the gene matches. The CDR3 spells CASSDRGLGTEAFF. Written as DNA, the CDR3 is TGTGCCAGCTCGGACAGGGGGCTCGGTACTGAAGCTTTCTTT.

The chain links TRBV27 to TRBJ1-5; no clear D gene. Trimming took 5 bases from V and 3 from J, leaving 11 bases between them. This CDR3 is built from 14 residues. From germline, CDR1 is MNHEY and CDR2 SMNVEV (reference sequence). CDR3 coding DNA: TGTGCCAGCAGTACCGGGTTAATCAATCAGCCCCAGCATTTT. This encodes CASSTGLINQPQHF.

This clone was seen once. The J gene is TRBJ1-2, the V gene TRBV14, with D possibly being TRBD1 (5 bases). CDR1 SGHDN and CDR2 FVKESK come from the germline V gene. Trimming removed 5 bases at V and 4 bases at J, with 14 bases between. The CDR3 runs 14 residues. The CDR3 coding sequence is TGTGCCAGCAGCGGGCAGGGTCCGGGCTATGGCTACACCTTC. Its translation is CASSGQGPGYGYTF. The full variable domain, rest sourced from reference TRBV14 and TRBJ1-2, is EAGVTQFPSHSVIEKGQTVTLRCDPISGHDNLYWYRRVMGKEIKFLLHFVKESKQDESGMPNNRFLAERTGGTYSTLKVQPAELEDSGVYFCASSGQGPGYGYTFGSGTRLTVV.

The chain uses TRBV4-2 and TRBJ2-1; TRBD2 aligns across 7 bases. CDR3 size: 16 residues. In germline, CDR1 is LGHNA, CDR2 YNFKEQ. V lost 0 bases, J lost 4 bases, and 6 bases stayed unmatched. CDR3 nucleotides: TGTGCCAGCAGCCAAGACGGCCTAGCGGATTACAATGAGCAGTTCTTC. Translated, it gives CASSQDGLADYNEQFF.

The chain has TRBV27 and TRBJ2-3; 8 bases fit TRBD1. The CDR3 is 16 residues long. The V segment lost 5 bases and the J segment 5 bases; nucleotides outside the gene matches: 12. Germline CDR1 is MNHEY and CDR2 is SMNVEV (reference sequence). The CDR3 protein is CASSPSGQVDRDTQYF. The CDR3 coding sequence is TGTGCCAGCAGTCCCTCGGGACAGGTGGATAGAGATACGCAGTATTTT.

J is TRBJ2-2 and V is TRBV27; TRBD2 matches 13 bases. The V and J ends lost 10 bases and 7 bases, in that order; junction bases with no gene match: 6. CDR1 and CDR2 (germline): MNHEY, SMNVEV (reference sequence). The CDR3 runs to 14 residues. The CDR3 DNA follows: TGTGCCACCAGGACTAGCGGGAGACGCGGGGAGCTGTTTTTT. Protein sequence: CATRTSGRRGELFF.

J is TRBJ2-1 and V is TRBV5-4; TRBD2 matches at 9 bases. This CDR3 spans 15 amino acids. Germline CDR1 reads SGHNT; CDR2 reads YYREEE (reference sequence). The ends lost 5 bases at V and 0 bases at J; junction bases unmatched: 3. Written as DNA, the CDR3 is TGTGCCAGCAGACAACTAGCGGGCTCCTACAATGAGCAGTTCTTC. Translation: CASRQLAGSYNEQFF. Filled out from reference TRBV5-4 and TRBJ2-1, the complete variable domain reads ETGVTQSPTHLIKTRGQQVTLRCSSQSGHNTVSWYQQALGQGPQFIFQYYREEENGRGNFPPRFSGLQFPNYSSELNVNALELDDSALYLCASRQLAGSYNEQFFGPGTRLTVL.

The CDR3: CASSPGERTEAFF. DNA of the CDR3: TGTGCCAGTAGTCCCGGGGAGAGGACTGAAGCTTTCTTT. This chain links TRBV19 with TRBJ1-1; no definite D call. This CDR3 has 13 amino acids. V dropped 5 bases and J dropped 5 bases, with 12 bases sitting between them. Germline values: CDR1 LNHDA, CDR2 SQIVND (reference sequence).

This rearrangement joins TRBV29-1 to TRBJ2-7, with 7 nucleotides matching TRBD1. The germline CDR1 and CDR2 sequences are SQVTM and ANQGSEA. V was pared by 7 bases and J by 2 bases, with 5 bases of the junction left unmatched. The CDR3 extends over 12 amino acids. The CDR3 DNA follows: TGCAGCGGGGGGCAGGGGGCCTACGAGCAGTACTTC. Translated, it gives CSGGQGAYEQYF.

The chain has TRBV19 and TRBJ2-1, with 8 positions matching TRBD1. Trimming cost V 4 bases and J 8 bases; bases outside gene matches: 10. CDR3 length: 15 residues. Per the germline V gene, CDR1 is LNHDA and CDR2 is SQIVND (reference sequence). Here the CDR3 reads CASSTHTGGVDEQFF. The DNA of the CDR3 is TGTGCCAGTAGTACCCATACAGGGGGTGTGGATGAGCAGTTCTTC.

This chain joins TRBV18 and TRBJ2-1, with 14 bases matching TRBD2. The CDR3 runs to 16 residues. CDR1 is KGHSH, CDR2 LQKENI, per germline. Trimming took 3 bases from V and 8 from J; bases not matched to a gene: 6. The CDR3 coding sequence is TGTGCCAGCTCACCTGGGACTAGCGGGAGTCGGGATGAGCAGTTCTTC. Translated, it gives CASSPGTSGSRDEQFF.

The V gene is TRBV2, the J gene TRBJ2-2, with a possible D match to TRBD1 (5 bases). V was cut by 7 bases and J by 0 bases, with 9 bases left in between. The CDR3 sequence is 14 residues long. Germline V CDR1 and CDR2: SNHLY, FYNNEI. CDR3 in DNA: TGTGCCAGCAAGGACACCTCGAACACCGGGGAGCTGTTTTTT. Amino acids: CASKDTSNTGELFF.

V usage is TRBV28 and J usage is TRBJ2-7; TRBD2 agrees at 9 bases. The CDR3 loop spans 15 amino acids. Germline CDR1 reads MDHEN; CDR2 reads SYDVKM. The trim removed 8 bases at V and 2 bases at J, leaving 10 bases unmatched. CDR3 amino acids: CASGAKGLAAYEQYF. As DNA, the CDR3 is TGTGCCAGCGGAGCTAAGGGACTAGCAGCCTACGAGCAGTACTTC.

V and J are TRBV27 and TRBJ1-1, with D tentatively TRBD1 (6 bases). The CDR3 loop spans 16 amino acids. Trimming left V 2 bases short and J 0 bases short, with 13 bases between. In germline, CDR1 is MNHEY, CDR2 SMNVEV (reference sequence). The CDR3 here is CASSLRGGRMNTEAFF. The DNA for the CDR3 is TGTGCCAGCAGTTTAAGGGGGGGCAGAATGAACACTGAAGCTTTCTTT.

The chain employs TRBV7-6 and TRBJ1-3; tentative D call: TRBD1 (6 bases). V lost 3 bases and J 3 bases, leaving 18 bases between the germline ends. The CDR3 sequence is 17 residues long. From germline, CDR1 is SGHVS and CDR2 FNYEAQ. In DNA form, the CDR3 reads TGTGCCAGCAGCTTTCGGCAGGGGCAGCCGGGTGGAAACACCATATATTTT. The encoded protein is CASSFRQGQPGGNTIYF. Combining the CDR3 with reference TRBV7-6 and TRBJ1-3 gives the whole variable domain GAGVSQSPRYKVTKRGQDVALRCDPISGHVSLYWYRQALGQGPEFLTYFNYEAQQDKSGLPNDRFSAERPEGSISTLTIQRTEQRDSAMYRCASSFRQGQPGGNTIYFGEGSWLTVV.

This clone was detected only once. This chain links TRBV5-1 with TRBJ2-2; 9 bases fit TRBD1. This CDR3 is 16 amino acids long. Trimming took 4 bases from V and 4 from J; bases not matched to a gene: 8. CDR1 SGHRS and CDR2 YFSETQ come from the germline V gene. DNA of the CDR3: TGCGCCAGCAGCCCCGGGACAGGGCTAGGCACCGGGGAGCTGTTTTTT. Protein product: CASSPGTGLGTGELFF.

This chain uses TRBV6-5 with TRBJ2-7; TRBD1 matches 8 bases. CDR1 is MNHEY, CDR2 SVGAGI, per germline. J lost 5 bases, V lost 6 bases, and 12 bases had no gene match. The CDR3 runs to 15 residues. The CDR3 coding sequence is TGTGCCAGCAGCCTAAGTTGGGACAGGAACCACGAGCAGTACTTC. Translation gives CASSLSWDRNHEQYF.

This chain joins TRBV28 and TRBJ2-7; maybe TRBD2 (5 bases). V lost 2 bases and J 5 bases, leaving 13 bases between the germline ends. CDR1 and CDR2 from the germline V gene are MDHEN and SYDVKM. This CDR3 is 14 amino acids long. In nucleotides, the CDR3 is TGTGCCAGCAGTTTAGGCGGTAGCGAGAACGAGCAGTACTTC. Protein product: CASSLGGSENEQYF.

The rearrangement uses TRBV18 and TRBJ2-7, with TRBD1 identical over 9 bases. V was pared by 2 bases and J by 6 bases, with 5 bases of the junction left unmatched. The CDR3 extends over 14 amino acids. Germline CDR1 reads KGHSH; CDR2 reads LQKENI. The CDR3 reads CASSPTGTGPEQYF. CDR3 bases: TGTGCCAGCTCACCAACTGGGACAGGGCCCGAGCAGTACTTC. Filled out from reference TRBV18 and TRBJ2-7, the complete variable domain reads NAGVMQNPRHLVRRRGQEARLRCSPMKGHSHVYWYRQLPEEGLKFMVYLQKENIIDESGMPKERFSAEFPKEGPSILRIQQVVRGDSAAYFCASSPTGTGPEQYFGPGTRLTVT.

This chain uses TRBV7-7 with TRBJ2-2, with a possible D match to TRBD2 (5 bases). In germline, CDR1 is SSHAT, CDR2 FNYEAQ (reference sequence). Trimming pared 0 bases from V and 2 bases from J, leaving 7 bases between. There are 15 residues in the CDR3. This chain's CDR3 is CASSLAGVNTGELFF. CDR3 nucleotides: TGTGCCAGCAGCTTAGCCGGGGTTAACACCGGGGAGCTGTTTTTT.

This clone was picked up one time. The chain combines TRBV5-1 with TRBJ1-1, with a tentative D call TRBD1 (5 bases). The CDR3 loop spans 14 amino acids. Germline CDR1 and CDR2: SGHRS and YFSETQ. V lost 3 bases to trimming and J lost 4 bases, with 13 bases between them. The DNA of the CDR3 is TGCGCCAGCAGCTACGGGGGTGAGGGCACTGAAGCTTTCTTT. This gives the protein CASSYGGEGTEAFF.

This clone was counted a single time. This chain connects TRBV4-3 to TRBJ2-5; 10 bases are shared with TRBD2. The end of the DNA is better explained by TRBJ2-7, so the J call may be wrong. The CDR3 has 16 residues. In germline, CDR1 is LGHNA, CDR2 YSLEER. Here the CDR3 DNA reads TGCGCCAGCAGCCAAGGGAGAGGGACTAGCGCCTACGAGCAGTACTTC. Translating it yields CASSQGRGTSAYEQYF.

This clone was counted once. The J gene is TRBJ1-1, the V gene TRBV19; perhaps TRBD1 as D (6 bases). This CDR3 has 17 amino acids. V gave up 1 base and J gave up 0 bases, with 15 bases separating them. Looked up from germline, CDR1 is LNHDA and CDR2 is SQIVND (reference sequence). The CDR3 bases are TGTGCCAGTAGTATAGCAGGAACAGGGACGATGAACACTGAAGCTTTCTTT. This gives the protein CASSIAGTGTMNTEAFF. Using reference TRBV19 and TRBJ1-1 for the parts outside the CDR3, the full variable domain is DGGITQSPKYLFRKEGQNVTLSCEQNLNHDAMYWYRQDPGQGLRLIYYSQIVNDFQKGDIAEGYSVSREKKESFPLTVTSAQKNPTAFYLCASSIAGTGTMNTEAFFGQGTRLTVV.

The V and J genes are TRBV5-6 and TRBJ2-5; tentatively, D is TRBD2 (7 bases). Germline V gene data show CDR1 as SGHDT and CDR2 as YYEEEE. The CDR3 length is 14 residues. Between the trimmed V and J ends, which lost 0 bases and 5 bases, there was a span of 11 bases. In DNA, the CDR3 is TGTGCCAGCAGCTTGGCCGGGGGGCGGGAGACCCAGTACTTC. Translated, it gives CASSLAGGRETQYF.

V gene TRBV27 combines with J gene TRBJ1-5, with 8 bases that match TRBD1. This CDR3 region has 16 residues. J gave up 2 bases and V 8 bases, and 11 bases lay outside the gene matches. The germline V gene has CDR1 MNHEY and CDR2 SMNVEV (reference sequence). CDR3 region: CASRTNRQGRNQPQHF. For the CDR3, the DNA is TGTGCCAGCCGGACCAATAGACAGGGGCGCAATCAGCCCCAGCATTTT.